The 9 T cell receptor beta chains reported below all come from one sample, sequenced in a study of PD-L1 blockade in urothelial cancer. Clones were sequenced by immunoSEQ multiplex PCR, and TCRdb holds only the in-frame ones, with some missing. Among about 26,000 clones listed, less than 90% were seen once. The sequenced sample was PBMCs, obtained around atezolizumab (anti-PD-L1) treatment. The receptors were gathered from a man between 60 and 75 years old with urothelial cancer.

The CDR3 sequence: CASRVDSSSYEQYF. In DNA form, the CDR3 reads TGCGCCAGCAGGGTGGACTCGAGCTCCTACGAGCAGTACTTC. V gene TRBV5-1 combines with J gene TRBJ2-7; TRBD2 is a possible D gene (5 bases). Per germline, CDR1 SGHRS and CDR2 YFSETQ. V lost 5 bases and J 0 bases, leaving 12 bases between the germline ends. This CDR3 spans 14 amino acids.

The chain recombines TRBV7-2 with TRBJ2-2, with D maybe TRBD1 (6 bases). Germline-derived CDR1 and CDR2 are SGHTA and FQGNSA. The CDR3 loop spans 14 amino acids. V gave up 0 bases and J gave up 5 bases, with 7 bases separating them. The CDR3 is CASSLAQGTGELFF. As DNA, the CDR3 is TGTGCCAGCAGCTTAGCGCAGGGGACCGGGGAGCTGTTTTTT.

The chain joins TRBV18 to TRBJ1-1; perhaps TRBD1 as D (6 bases). V lost 6 bases and J lost 4, with 21 bases in between. Germline loops: CDR1 KGHSH, CDR2 LQKENI. The CDR3 is 16 residues long. CDR3 sequence: CASSRFRVGGSTEAFF. In DNA, the CDR3 is TGTGCCAGCTCCCGATTTCGTGTTGGGGGCAGCACTGAAGCTTTCTTT.

This clone was recorded only once. The DNA of the CDR3 is TGCGCCAGCAGCTTGGTAGGAGGGATGGTGACTGAAGCTTTCTTT. Residues: CASSLVGGMVTEAFF. The chain links TRBV5-1 to TRBJ1-1; D is ambiguous. CDR1 SGHRS and CDR2 YFSETQ come from the germline V gene. This CDR3 is built from 15 residues. Trimming pared 0 bases from V and 5 bases from J, leaving 14 bases between.

The chain has TRBV30 and TRBJ2-7; TRBD1 might be the D (5 bases). The V gene lost 4 bases and the J gene lost 6 bases, with 16 bases spanning the gap. The V gene's germline CDR1 is GTSNPN and CDR2 SVGIG (reference sequence). The CDR3 contains 13 residues. For the CDR3, the DNA is TGTGCCTGGACACCAAGACAGACCCTCGAGCAGTACTTC. Protein sequence: CAWTPRQTLEQYF.

This rearrangement joins TRBV30 to TRBJ2-7, with D tentatively TRBD1 (6 bases). The V gene's germline CDR1 is GTSNPN and CDR2 SVGIG (reference sequence). V was cut by 2 bases and J by 0 bases, with 8 bases left in between. This CDR3 region has 13 residues. CDR3 nucleotides: TGTGCCTGGAGTAGGGGGTTCTCCTACGAGCAGTACTTC. Residues: CAWSRGFSYEQYF.

J is TRBJ1-5 and V is TRBV18, with D uncertain. This CDR3 is 13 amino acids long. The germline V gene encodes CDR1 KGHSH and CDR2 LQKENI. Trimming pared 1 base from V and 5 bases from J, leaving 6 bases between. The CDR3 DNA follows: TGTGCCAGCTCACCACGCGCCGATCAGCCCCAGCATTTT. Amino acid sequence: CASSPRADQPQHF.

This chain uses TRBV6-6 with TRBJ2-1; TRBD2 aligns across 12 bases. This CDR3 contains 14 residues. V was pared by 8 bases and J by 4 bases, with 3 bases of the junction left unmatched. Germline lookup yields CDR1 MNHNY and CDR2 SVGAGI (reference sequence). This CDR3 is CASLGLAGYNEQFF. In nucleotides, the CDR3 is TGTGCCAGCCTAGGACTAGCGGGATACAATGAGCAGTTCTTC.

CDR3 sequence: CASSEQSAGEQFF. The CDR3 DNA reads TGTGCCAGCAGTGAACAGTCGGCAGGCGAGCAGTTCTTC. This sequence joins TRBV2 and TRBJ2-1; D gene unclear. Germline V lookup: CDR1 SNHLY, CDR2 FYNNEI. V was clipped by 2 bases and J by 10 bases, with 12 bases between them. The CDR3 is made up of 13 amino acids.